This T cell receptor beta chain stems from a study of T cell repertoires in cytomegalovirus infection (dated 2019 in TCRdb). Regarding the study in general: The peptide stimulations were aimed at well-studied HLA-B-restricted epitopes as well as recently identified HLA-C-restricted CMV epitopes, whose presentation resists viral immunomodulation. Because public TCR beta signatures pointed to carriage of CMV infection together with the matching HLA type, the HLA type of each donor mattered for the analysis. Here is what the overall study found, with its caveats: The ex vivo response was dominated by HLA-C-restricted CMV-specific TCR beta clonotypes, which also provided the single most frequent clonotype in two of eight donors. Cumulative frequency of public TCR beta family members discriminated carriers of CMV infection plus the relevant HLA type in this cohort and an independent roughly 330-donor cohort.

The sample was run on an Illumina HiSeq 1500. TCRdb passed the public sequencing reads through fastp at Q25 and MiXCR, retaining productive beta sequences. When rows share a CDR3 protein, they turn into one entry using the most common DNA and genes. The sample includes 140,000 to 150,000 distinct CDR3 sequences, with over 30% observed a single time. Around 50% of the sample lies in the top ten. Read against the paper, the sample's treatment or condition label means: in vitro stimulation with specific CMV peptide epitopes to enrich CMV-specific T cells. CDR1 and CDR2 were assigned from the germline V gene as SNHLY and FYNNEI. The CDR3 holds 20 amino acids from the cysteine to the phenylalanine. Kept here is only the CDR3 DNA, which spans 60 bases and is read in frame from base 1. Here V drops 4 bases and J drops 0 bases, and the junction holds 13 bases not matched to any gene. The table lists this clonotype with many counts. Its antigen has not been determined. No base quality values were provided; no much bigger clone lies one nucleotide off.

Recombination linked TRBV2 to TRBJ2-1; TRBD2 lines up with 12 middle nucleotides. The sequence was collected from a human donor in good health (CMV status not recorded). Some clones in this sample may be carry-over from other donors' samples. The sample was CD8+ T cells from cultured PBMCs, taken from culture after CMV antigen stimulation. The CDR3 corresponds to CASSGTWTSGDTGSYNEQFF. The base sequence is TGTGCCAGCAGTGGGACTTGGACTAGCGGGGACACTGGCTCCTACAATGAGCAGTTCTTC.